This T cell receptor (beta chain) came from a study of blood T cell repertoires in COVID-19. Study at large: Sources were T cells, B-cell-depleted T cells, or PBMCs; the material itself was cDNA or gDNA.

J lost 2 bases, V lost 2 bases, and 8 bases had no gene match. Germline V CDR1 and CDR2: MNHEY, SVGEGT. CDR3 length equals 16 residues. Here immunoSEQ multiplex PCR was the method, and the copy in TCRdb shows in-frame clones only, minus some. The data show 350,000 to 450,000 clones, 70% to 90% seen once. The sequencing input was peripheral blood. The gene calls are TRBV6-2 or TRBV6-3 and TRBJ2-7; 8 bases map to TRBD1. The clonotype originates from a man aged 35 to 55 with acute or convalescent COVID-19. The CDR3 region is CASSYVGRGPTYEQYF. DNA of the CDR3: TGTGCCAGCAGTTACGTTGGCAGGGGGCCCACCTACGAGCAGTACTTC.